The TCR beta chain under discussion was sequenced for a study of T cell responses to AZD1222 COVID-19 vaccine. V was clipped by 4 bases and J by 2 bases; unmatched bases: 11. CDR3 length: 16 amino acids. Germline V lookup: CDR1 SGDLS, CDR2 YYNGEE. This table comes from immunoSEQ multiplex PCR, and its TCRdb copy is limited to in-frame clones, with some not included. The table records 150,000 to 200,000 clones, 75% to 90% of them present only once. Findings and caveats of the study: None of the repertoires were sampled until the peak T cell response had passed.

As to this clone: The antigen remains undetermined.

The sequencing here drew on peripheral blood, taken on day 0 of AZD1222 vaccination. The chain employs TRBV9 and TRBJ2-7; 8 bases match TRBD2. This TCR derives from an adult in good health. The CDR3 reads CASSPLQRGPPYEQYF. Here the CDR3 DNA reads TGTGCCAGCAGCCCACTCCAGCGGGGGCCACCCTACGAGCAGTACTTC.